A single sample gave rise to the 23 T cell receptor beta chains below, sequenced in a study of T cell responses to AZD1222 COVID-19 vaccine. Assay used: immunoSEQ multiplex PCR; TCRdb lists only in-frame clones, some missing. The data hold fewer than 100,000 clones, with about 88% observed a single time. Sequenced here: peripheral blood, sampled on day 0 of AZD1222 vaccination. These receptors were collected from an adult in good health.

This chain's CDR3 is CASSQERETTWEQFF. The CDR3 nucleotides read TGCGCCAGCAGCCAAGAGCGAGAGACTACCTGGGAGCAGTTCTTC. The chain links TRBV4-3 to TRBJ2-1, with D tentatively TRBD2 (5 bases). The V end lost 0 bases, the J end lost 10 bases, and 16 bases lay between the germline ends. Germline lookup yields CDR1 LGHNA and CDR2 YSLEER. CDR3 length equals 15 residues.

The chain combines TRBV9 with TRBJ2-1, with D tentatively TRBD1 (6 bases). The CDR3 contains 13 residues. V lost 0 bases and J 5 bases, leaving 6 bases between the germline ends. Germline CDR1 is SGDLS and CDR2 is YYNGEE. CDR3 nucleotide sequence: TGTGCCAGCAGCGTAGGGACAGACAATGAGCAGTTCTTC. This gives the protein CASSVGTDNEQFF.

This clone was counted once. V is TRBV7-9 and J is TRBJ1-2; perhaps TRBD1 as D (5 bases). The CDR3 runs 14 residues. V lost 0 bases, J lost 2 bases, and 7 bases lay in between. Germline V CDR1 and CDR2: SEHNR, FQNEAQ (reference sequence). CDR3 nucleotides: TGTGCCAGCAGCTTAGCGGGGCGGAACTATGGCTACACCTTC. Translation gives CASSLAGRNYGYTF.

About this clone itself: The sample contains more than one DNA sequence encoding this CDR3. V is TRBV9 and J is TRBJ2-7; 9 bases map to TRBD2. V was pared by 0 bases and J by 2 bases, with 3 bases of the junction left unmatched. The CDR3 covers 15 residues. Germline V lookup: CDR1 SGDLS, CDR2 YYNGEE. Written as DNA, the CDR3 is TGTGCCAGCAGCGTAGGGCTAGCGGGGACCTACGAGCAGTACTTC. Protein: CASSVGLAGTYEQYF.

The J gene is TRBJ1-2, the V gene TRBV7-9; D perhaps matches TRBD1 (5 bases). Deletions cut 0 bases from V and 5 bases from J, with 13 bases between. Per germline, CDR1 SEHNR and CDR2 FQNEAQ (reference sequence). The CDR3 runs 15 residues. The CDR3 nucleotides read TGTGCCAGCAGCTTAGCGGACGGGGGACTGTATGGCTACACCTTC. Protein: CASSLADGGLYGYTF.

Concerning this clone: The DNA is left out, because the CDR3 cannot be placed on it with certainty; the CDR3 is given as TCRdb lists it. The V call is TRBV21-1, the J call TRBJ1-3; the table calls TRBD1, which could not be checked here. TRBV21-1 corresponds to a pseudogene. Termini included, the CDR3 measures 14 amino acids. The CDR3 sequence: CASSKVGAGNTIYF.

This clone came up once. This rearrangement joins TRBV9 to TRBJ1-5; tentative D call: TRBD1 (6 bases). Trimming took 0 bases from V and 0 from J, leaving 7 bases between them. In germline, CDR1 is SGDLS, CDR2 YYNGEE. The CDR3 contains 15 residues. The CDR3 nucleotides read TGTGCCAGCAGCGTAGGACAGGCTAGCAATCAGCCCCAGCATTTT. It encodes CASSVGQASNQPQHF.

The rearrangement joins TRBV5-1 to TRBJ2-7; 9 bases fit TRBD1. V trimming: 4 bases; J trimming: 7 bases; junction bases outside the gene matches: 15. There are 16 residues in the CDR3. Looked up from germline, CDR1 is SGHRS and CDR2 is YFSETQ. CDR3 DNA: TGCGCCAGCAGCCTGGGGACAGGGCTTTGGTACTTGGAGCAGTACTTC. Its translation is CASSLGTGLWYLEQYF.

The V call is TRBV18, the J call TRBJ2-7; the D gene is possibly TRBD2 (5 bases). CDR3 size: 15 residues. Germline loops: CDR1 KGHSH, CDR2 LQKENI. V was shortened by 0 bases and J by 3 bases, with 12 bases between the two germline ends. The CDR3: CASSPPASPRYEQYF. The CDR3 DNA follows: TGTGCCAGCTCACCACCCGCTAGCCCCCGCTACGAGCAGTACTTC. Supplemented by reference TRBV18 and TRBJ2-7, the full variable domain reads NAGVMQNPRHLVRRRGQEARLRCSPMKGHSHVYWYRQLPEEGLKFMVYLQKENIIDESGMPKERFSAEFPKEGPSILRIQQVVRGDSAAYFCASSPPASPRYEQYFGPGTRLTVT.

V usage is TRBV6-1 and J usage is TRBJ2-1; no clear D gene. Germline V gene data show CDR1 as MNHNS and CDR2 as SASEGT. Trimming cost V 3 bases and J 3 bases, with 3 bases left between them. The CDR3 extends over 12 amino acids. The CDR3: CASSDLYNEQFF. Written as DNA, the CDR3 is TGTGCCAGCAGTGACCTCTACAATGAGCAGTTCTTC.

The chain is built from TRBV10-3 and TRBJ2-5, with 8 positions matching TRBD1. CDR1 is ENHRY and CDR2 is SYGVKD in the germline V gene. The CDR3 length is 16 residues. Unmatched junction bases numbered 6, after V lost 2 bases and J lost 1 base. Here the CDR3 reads CAISELFGQGQETQYF. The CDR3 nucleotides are TGTGCCATCAGTGAGCTTTTCGGACAGGGCCAAGAGACCCAGTACTTC.

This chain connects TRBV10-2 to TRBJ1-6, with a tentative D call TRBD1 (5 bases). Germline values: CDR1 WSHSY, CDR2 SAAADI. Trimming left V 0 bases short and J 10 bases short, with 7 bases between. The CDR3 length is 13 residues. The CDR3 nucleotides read TGCGCCAGCAGTGAGTCAAGGGGATCACCCCTCCACTTT. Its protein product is CASSESRGSPLHF.

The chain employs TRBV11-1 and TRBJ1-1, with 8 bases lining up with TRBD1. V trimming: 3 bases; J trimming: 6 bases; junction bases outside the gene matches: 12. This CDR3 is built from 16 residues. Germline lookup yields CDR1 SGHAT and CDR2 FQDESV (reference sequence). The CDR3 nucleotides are TGTGCCAGCAGCTTTGGACAGGGCCGGGGGGGACCTGAAGCTTTCTTT. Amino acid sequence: CASSFGQGRGGPEAFF.

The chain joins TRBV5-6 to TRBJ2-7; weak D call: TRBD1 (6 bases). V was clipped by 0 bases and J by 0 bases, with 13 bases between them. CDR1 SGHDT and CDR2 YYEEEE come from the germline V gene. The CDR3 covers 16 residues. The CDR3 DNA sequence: TGTGCCAGCAGCTTGGGGCCAGGGGCAATCTCCTACGAGCAGTACTTC. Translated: CASSLGPGAISYEQYF.

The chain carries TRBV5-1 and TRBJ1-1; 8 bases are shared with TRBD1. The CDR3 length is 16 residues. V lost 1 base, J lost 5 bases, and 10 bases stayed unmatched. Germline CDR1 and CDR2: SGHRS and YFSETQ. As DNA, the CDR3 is TGCGCCAGCAGCTTGCCCCCGGGACAGGAAAAGACTGAAGCTTTCTTT. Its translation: CASSLPPGQEKTEAFF.

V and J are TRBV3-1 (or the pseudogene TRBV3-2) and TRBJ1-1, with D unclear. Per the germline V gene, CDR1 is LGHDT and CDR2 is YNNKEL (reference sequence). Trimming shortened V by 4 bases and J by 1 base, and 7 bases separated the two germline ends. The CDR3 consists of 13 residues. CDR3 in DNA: TGTGCCAGCAGCCTAAGCGGGAACACTGAAGCTTTCTTT. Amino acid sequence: CASSLSGNTEAFF.

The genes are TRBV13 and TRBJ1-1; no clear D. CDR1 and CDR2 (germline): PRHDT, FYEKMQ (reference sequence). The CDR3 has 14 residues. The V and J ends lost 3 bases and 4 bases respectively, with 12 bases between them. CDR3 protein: CASSFGVGITEAFF. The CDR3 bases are TGTGCCAGCAGCTTTGGGGTCGGCATCACTGAAGCTTTCTTT.

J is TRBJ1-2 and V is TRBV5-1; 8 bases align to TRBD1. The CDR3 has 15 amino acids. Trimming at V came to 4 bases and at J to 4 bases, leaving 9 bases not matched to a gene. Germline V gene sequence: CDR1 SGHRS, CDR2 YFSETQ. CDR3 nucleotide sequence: TGCGCCAGCAGCCCCGAGACAGGGGACGGCTATGGCTACACCTTC. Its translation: CASSPETGDGYGYTF.

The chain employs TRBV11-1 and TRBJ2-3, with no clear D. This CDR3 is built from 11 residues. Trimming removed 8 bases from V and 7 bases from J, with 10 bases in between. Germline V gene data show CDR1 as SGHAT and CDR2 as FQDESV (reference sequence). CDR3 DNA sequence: TGTGCCAGCTCAGCATATAATACGCAGTATTTT. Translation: CASSAYNTQYF.

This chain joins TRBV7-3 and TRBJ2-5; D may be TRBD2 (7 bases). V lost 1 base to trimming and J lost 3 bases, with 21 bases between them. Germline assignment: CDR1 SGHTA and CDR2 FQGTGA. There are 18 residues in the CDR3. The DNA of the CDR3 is TGTGCCAGCAGCTTAAGGGCGGCGGGGCAGGGGACTAAAGAGACCCAGTACTTC. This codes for CASSLRAAGQGTKETQYF.

CDR3 nucleotide sequence: TGTGCCAGCAGCCAAATTGCGGGGGCAGGGGATCAGCCCCAGCATTTT. Translated, it gives CASSQIAGAGDQPQHF. This rearrangement joins TRBV4-2 to TRBJ1-5; tentative D call: TRBD1 (6 bases). V was trimmed by 2 bases and J by 5 bases, leaving 16 bases between them. The CDR3 length is 16 residues. CDR1 and CDR2 from the germline V gene are LGHNA and YNFKEQ.

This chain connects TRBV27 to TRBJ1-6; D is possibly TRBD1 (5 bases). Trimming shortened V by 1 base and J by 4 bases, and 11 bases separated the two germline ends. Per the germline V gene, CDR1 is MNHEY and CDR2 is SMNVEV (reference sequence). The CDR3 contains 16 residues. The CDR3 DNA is TGTGCCAGCAGTTTATGGCGGACAAGGTATAATTCACCCCTCCACTTT. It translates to CASSLWRTRYNSPLHF.

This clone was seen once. DNA of the CDR3: TGTGCCAGCAGCTTGGAACCCCCGCAGGGGTGGTACGAGCAGTACTTC. It is translated as CASSLEPPQGWYEQYF. The chain links TRBV5-4 to TRBJ2-7, with TRBD1 as a possible D gene (6 bases). Germline V gene lookup returns CDR1 SGHNT and CDR2 YYREEE (reference sequence). The CDR3 covers 16 residues. The V gene lost 0 bases and the J gene lost 4 bases, with 17 bases spanning the gap. The full variable domain, its missing parts supplied by reference TRBV5-4 and TRBJ2-7, is ETGVTQSPTHLIKTRGQQVTLRCSSQSGHNTVSWYQQALGQGPQFIFQYYREEENGRGNFPPRFSGLQFPNYSSELNVNALELDDSALYLCASSLEPPQGWYEQYFGPGTRLTVT.